This T cell receptor (beta chain) emerged from a study of Ad26.COV2.S vaccination and SARS-CoV-2 variants. Clones were sequenced by immunoSEQ multiplex PCR, and TCRdb holds only the in-frame ones, with some missing. This sample has about 350,000 clones; about 89% occur once, and the top ten carry approximately 5%. Notes on this clone: Its antigen is unidentified.

Germline V lookup: CDR1 MNHEY, CDR2 SVGAGI. This CDR3 is 14 amino acids long. Trimming left V 2 bases short and J 4 bases short, with 9 bases between. Specified treatment: some 20 received Ad26.COV2.S at low or high dose, single or two shots; roughly five received placebo; per-sample allocation not given. Samples came from day 63 after the first vaccine or placebo injection. Regarding the study as a whole: Placebo recipients and vaccine recipients were similar in non-spike TCR breadth.

The V call is TRBV6-5, the J call TRBJ2-1, with no clear D. The clonotype was recovered from a person between 18 and 59 years old who received the Ad26.COV2.S COVID-19 vaccine or a placebo. Material: peripheral blood, obtained in a trial of Ad26.COV2.S vaccine versus placebo. The CDR3 spells CASSYVADYNEQFF. The CDR3 nucleotides read TGTGCCAGCAGTTACGTGGCGGATTACAATGAGCAGTTCTTC.